This TCR beta chain appears in the sequencing data of a study of T cell repertoires in cytomegalovirus infection. Across the whole study: Both a matching HLA type and CMV infection were indicated by public TCR beta signatures.

Study-level points and caveats: It was HLA-C-restricted CMV-specific TCR beta clonotypes that dominated the response ex vivo.

On this clonotype itself: Its antigen is as yet unknown.

TCRdb passed the reads through MiXCR, listing each CDR3 protein once. The sample shows a few hundred thousand distinct CDR3 sequences, roughly 20% of them seen only once. Trimming pared 1 base from V and 4 bases from J, leaving 10 bases between. Germline CDR1 and CDR2: DFQATT and SNEGSKA (reference sequence). The CDR3 consists of 13 residues. This chain uses TRBV20-1 with TRBJ1-1; possibly TRBD1 for D (5 bases). The sequence was obtained from a human donor in good health (CMV status not recorded). Some clones in this sample may be carry-over from other donors' samples. Sequenced material: PBMCs. The DNA for the CDR3 is TGCAGTGCTAGAGCGGGGGGGGGCACTGAAGCTTTCTTT. Amino acid sequence: CSARAGGGTEAFF.